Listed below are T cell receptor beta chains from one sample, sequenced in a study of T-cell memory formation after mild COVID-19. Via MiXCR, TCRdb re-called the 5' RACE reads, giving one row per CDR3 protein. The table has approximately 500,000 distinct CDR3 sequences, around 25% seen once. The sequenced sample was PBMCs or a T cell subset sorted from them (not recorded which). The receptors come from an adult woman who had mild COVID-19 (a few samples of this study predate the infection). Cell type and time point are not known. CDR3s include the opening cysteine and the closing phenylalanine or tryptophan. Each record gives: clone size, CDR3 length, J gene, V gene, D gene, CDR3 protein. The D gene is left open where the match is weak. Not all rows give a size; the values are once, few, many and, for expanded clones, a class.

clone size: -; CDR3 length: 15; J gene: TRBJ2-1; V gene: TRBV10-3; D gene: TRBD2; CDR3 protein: CATSVGSGQNNEQFF
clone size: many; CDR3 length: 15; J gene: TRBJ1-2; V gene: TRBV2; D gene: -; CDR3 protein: CASSEAGGSNYGYTF
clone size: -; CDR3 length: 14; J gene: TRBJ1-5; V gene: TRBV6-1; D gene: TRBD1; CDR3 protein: CASSEALSGGGGHF
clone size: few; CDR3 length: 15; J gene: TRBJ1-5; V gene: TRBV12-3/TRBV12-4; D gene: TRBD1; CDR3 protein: CASSNHRGSNQPQHF
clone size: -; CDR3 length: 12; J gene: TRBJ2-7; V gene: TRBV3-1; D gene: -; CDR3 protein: CASSQDRRGQYF
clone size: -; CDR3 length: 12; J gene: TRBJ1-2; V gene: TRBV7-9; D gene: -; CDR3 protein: CASSLVHGGYTF
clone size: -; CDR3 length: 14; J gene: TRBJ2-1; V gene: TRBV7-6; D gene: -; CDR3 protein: CASSLGHSSLEQFF
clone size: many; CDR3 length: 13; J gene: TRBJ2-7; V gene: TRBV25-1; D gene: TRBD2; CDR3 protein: CASSWEGRYEQYF
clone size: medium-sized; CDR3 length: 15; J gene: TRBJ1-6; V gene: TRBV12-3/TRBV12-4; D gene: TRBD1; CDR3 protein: CASSRPGQGNSPLHF
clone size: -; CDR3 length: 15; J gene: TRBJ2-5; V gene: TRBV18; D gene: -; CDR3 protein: CASSPFDGLKETQYF
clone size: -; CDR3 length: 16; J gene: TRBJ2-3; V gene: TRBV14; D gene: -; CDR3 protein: CASSQGLSFITDTQYF
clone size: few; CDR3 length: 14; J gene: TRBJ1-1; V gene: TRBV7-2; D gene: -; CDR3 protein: CASKQGVTGTEAFF
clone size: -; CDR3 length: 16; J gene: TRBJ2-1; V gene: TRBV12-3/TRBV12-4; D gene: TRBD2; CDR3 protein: CASTVGLAALNNEQFF
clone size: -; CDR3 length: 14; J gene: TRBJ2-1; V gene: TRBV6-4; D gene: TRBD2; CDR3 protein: CASSGLAGSWEQFF
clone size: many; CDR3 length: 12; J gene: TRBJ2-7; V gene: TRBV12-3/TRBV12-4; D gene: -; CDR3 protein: CASSPGPYEQYF
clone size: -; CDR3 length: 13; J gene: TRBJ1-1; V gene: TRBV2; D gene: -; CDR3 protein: CASRTDRNTEAFF
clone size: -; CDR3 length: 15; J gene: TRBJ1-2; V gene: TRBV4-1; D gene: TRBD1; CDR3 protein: CASSQDPRGLYGYTF
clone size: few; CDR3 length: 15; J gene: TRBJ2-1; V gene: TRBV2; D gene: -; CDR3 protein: CASTPNGGSYNEQFF
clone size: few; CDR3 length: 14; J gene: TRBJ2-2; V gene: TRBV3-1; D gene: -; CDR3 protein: CASSQEAHTGELFF
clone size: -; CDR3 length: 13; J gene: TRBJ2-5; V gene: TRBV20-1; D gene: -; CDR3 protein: CSASGPAQETQYF
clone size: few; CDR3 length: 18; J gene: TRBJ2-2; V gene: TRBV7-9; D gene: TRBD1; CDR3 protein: CASSSYPRTGGGTGELFF
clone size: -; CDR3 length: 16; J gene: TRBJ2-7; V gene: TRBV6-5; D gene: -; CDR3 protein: CASSYSGPTPSYEQYF
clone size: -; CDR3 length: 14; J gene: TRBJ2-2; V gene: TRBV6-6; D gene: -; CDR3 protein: CASNLGGHTGELFF
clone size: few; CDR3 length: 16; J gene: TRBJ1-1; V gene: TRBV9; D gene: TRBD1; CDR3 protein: CASSVEPGGFNTEAFF
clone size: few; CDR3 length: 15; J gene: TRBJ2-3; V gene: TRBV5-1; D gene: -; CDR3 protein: CASSRVEASTDTQYF
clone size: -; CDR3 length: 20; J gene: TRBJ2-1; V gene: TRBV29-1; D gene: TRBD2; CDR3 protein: CSAVGLGEQAGGPTYNEQFF